The rows below give T cell receptor beta chains drawn from one sample of a study of human T cells and chemical hapten exposure. TCRdb fed the RACE reads into MiXCR, producing one record per CDR3 protein. The sample lists 90,000 to 120,000 distinct CDR3 sequences; 8% to 13% were seen once. The starting material was whole blood, obtained in connection with sensitization to the hapten diphenylcyclopropenone (DPC). Every receptor here comes from a woman in her 40s with alopecia areata. Some clones in this sample may be carry-over from other donors' samples. Both conserved end residues are trimmed from each CDR3. Part of the rows lack a size; the others show once, few, many or a class for expanded clones.

abundance: many
v_gene: TRBV7-2
len: 13
j_gene: TRBJ1-3
CDR3aa: ASSASSRAGNTIY

abundance: -
v_gene: TRBV6-2/TRBV6-3
len: 11
j_gene: TRBJ1-1
CDR3aa: ASSRLGGTEAF

abundance: few
v_gene: TRBV6-5
len: 12
j_gene: TRBJ1-4
CDR3aa: ASRAKGALEKLF

abundance: many
v_gene: TRBV7-2
len: 13
j_gene: TRBJ2-7
CDR3aa: ASSLDSGGLREQY

abundance: many
v_gene: TRBV12-3/TRBV12-4
len: 12
j_gene: TRBJ1-1
CDR3aa: ASSLMTRVGEAF

abundance: many
v_gene: TRBV7-9
len: 14
j_gene: TRBJ2-3
CDR3aa: ASSLSLRGRADTQY

abundance: -
v_gene: TRBV7-2
len: 9
j_gene: TRBJ2-7
CDR3aa: ASSPLYEQY

abundance: -
v_gene: TRBV6-5
len: 15
j_gene: TRBJ2-3
CDR3aa: ASSYSRTVTSTDTQY

abundance: -
v_gene: TRBV7-2
len: 12
j_gene: TRBJ2-3
CDR3aa: ASSSGQPTDTQY

abundance: few
v_gene: TRBV7-9
len: 13
j_gene: TRBJ2-7
CDR3aa: ASSSGQGANYEQY

abundance: few
v_gene: TRBV20-1
len: 13
j_gene: TRBJ1-5
CDR3aa: SAGGVLGGRQPQH

abundance: many
v_gene: TRBV6-2/TRBV6-3
len: 11
j_gene: TRBJ2-7
CDR3aa: ATEQGASYEQY

abundance: many
v_gene: TRBV6-6
len: 13
j_gene: TRBJ2-7
CDR3aa: ASSYDLDRPYEQY

abundance: many
v_gene: TRBV12-3/TRBV12-4
len: 12
j_gene: TRBJ2-7
CDR3aa: ASSTRQGGGEQY

abundance: few
v_gene: TRBV29-1
len: 11
j_gene: TRBJ2-3
CDR3aa: SVDVAGSDTQY

abundance: many
v_gene: TRBV7-2
len: 11
j_gene: TRBJ2-3
CDR3aa: ASSPTPRETQY

abundance: few
v_gene: TRBV7-2
len: 11
j_gene: TRBJ1-2
CDR3aa: ASSSGQGQGYT

abundance: few
v_gene: TRBV29-1
len: 11
j_gene: TRBJ2-2
CDR3aa: SVEVLRGGELF

abundance: -
v_gene: TRBV12-3/TRBV12-4
len: 11
j_gene: TRBJ1-1
CDR3aa: ASSLKRRTEAF

abundance: many
v_gene: TRBV6-5
len: 15
j_gene: TRBJ1-4
CDR3aa: ASSSTQQGRHFEKLF